This T cell receptor (beta chain) is from a study of breast tumors, draining lymph nodes, adjacent tissues. Study-level points and caveats: Tumor and nontumor repertoires were significantly more similar in luminal-like than in basal-like breast cancer. Tumor TCR diversity was below lymph nodes but above nontumor tissue. Data fit most tumor T cells coming from lymph node, expanding in tumor.

Using its own MiXCR run on the multiplex PCR reads, TCRdb lists one record per CDR3 protein. Of fewer than 140,000 distinct CDR3 sequences detected, roughly 33% appear once; the ten largest clones hold under 6%. The lymph nodes were axillary draining lymph nodes from breast cancer patients. The table lists this clonotype with many counts. The antigen is unknown. V shed 6 bases, J shed 8 bases, and the junction held 9 bases outside the gene matches. Germline CDR1 SQVTM, CDR2 ANQGSEA. This CDR3 is 13 amino acids long. The chain uses TRBV29-1 and TRBJ1-4; TRBD1 aligns across 7 bases. Sample: axillary lymph node tissue. This clonotype originated in a female donor with breast cancer. Some clones in this sample may be carry-over from other donors' samples. CDR3 protein: CSVNRDRGEKLFF. The CDR3 nucleotides are TGCAGCGTAAACCGGGACAGAGGAGAAAAACTGTTTTTT.